Presented here are 6 T cell receptor beta chains from one specimen sequenced in a study of response to subunit inactivated influenza vaccine. Using its own MiXCR run on the RT-PCR reads, TCRdb lists one record per CDR3 protein. The sample yields around 530,000 distinct CDR3 sequences, roughly 12% seen once. The material sequenced was PBMCs from blood, taken on the day of vaccination. These receptors were taken from a man in his fifties or sixties who received an inactivated influenza vaccine.

The chain recombines TRBV7-8 with TRBJ2-2; D is unclear. This CDR3 has 14 amino acids. V gave up 3 bases and J gave up 6 bases, with 11 bases separating them. From germline, CDR1 is SGHVS and CDR2 FQNEAQ. CDR3 coding DNA: TGTGCCAGCAGCTTGAGACCCGGAGCCGGGGAGCTGTTTTTT. Its protein product is CASSLRPGAGELFF.

In this sample, this clonotype turned up a few times. The chain has TRBV10-2 and TRBJ1-1; perhaps TRBD1 as D (5 bases). The germline V gene has CDR1 WSHSY and CDR2 SAAADI. V shed 7 bases and J shed 1 base, with 13 bases lying between them. The CDR3 totals 14 residues. The CDR3 protein is CASNSGRGNTEAFF. The CDR3, as DNA: TGCGCCAGCAACTCGGGGCGGGGGAACACTGAAGCTTTCTTT.

The sample holds a few counts of this clonotype. The chain uses TRBV11-1 and TRBJ2-3, with TRBD2 matching 9 bases. Germline-derived CDR1 and CDR2 are SGHAT and FQDESV (reference sequence). The CDR3 covers 15 residues. V gave up 6 bases and J gave up 6 bases; unmatched junction bases: 10. CDR3 DNA: TGTGCCAGCAGAAGCGCGGGGGGGCAGTTGGATACGCAGTATTTT. Translated: CASRSAGGQLDTQYF.

The chain joins TRBV6-1 to TRBJ2-7; D possibly corresponds to TRBD1 (6 bases). This CDR3 has 14 residues. Per germline, CDR1 MNHNS and CDR2 SASEGT. The V end lost 7 bases, the J end lost 2 bases, and 15 bases lay between the germline ends. The CDR3 DNA reads TGTGCCAGCACCCAGTGGGGGCAAACCTACGAGCAGTACTTC. It yields the protein CASTQWGQTYEQYF.

This clonotype was picked up a small number of times. V is TRBV6-2 or TRBV6-3 and J is TRBJ2-7, with D tentatively TRBD1 (6 bases). The germline V gene encodes CDR1 MNHEY and CDR2 SVGEGT. The CDR3 has 13 amino acids. V was shortened by 2 bases and J by 3 bases, with 8 bases between the two germline ends. DNA of the CDR3: TGTGCCAGCAGTTACCCGGACAGCTACGAGCAGTACTTC. Protein: CASSYPDSYEQYF.

The V and J genes are TRBV21-1 and TRBJ2-7; TRBD2 is the table's D call, not checked against the DNA. TRBV21-1 is a pseudogene locus. The CDR3 extends over 15 amino acids. CDR3 in DNA: TGTGCCAGCAGCAAAGATAGCGGGCCCACCTACGAGCAGTACTTC. Encoded protein: CASSKDSGPTYEQYF.